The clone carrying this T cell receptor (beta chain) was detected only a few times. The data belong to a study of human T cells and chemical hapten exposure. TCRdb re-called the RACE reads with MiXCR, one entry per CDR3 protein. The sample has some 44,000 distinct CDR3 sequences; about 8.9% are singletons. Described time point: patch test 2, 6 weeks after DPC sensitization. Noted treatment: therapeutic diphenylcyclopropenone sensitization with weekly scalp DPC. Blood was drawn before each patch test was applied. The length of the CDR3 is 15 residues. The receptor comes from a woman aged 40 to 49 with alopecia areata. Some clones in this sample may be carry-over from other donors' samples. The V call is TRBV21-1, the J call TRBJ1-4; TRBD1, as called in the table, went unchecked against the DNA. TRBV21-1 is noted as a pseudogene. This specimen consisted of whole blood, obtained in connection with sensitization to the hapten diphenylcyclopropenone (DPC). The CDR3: CASSTSTGEDEKLFF. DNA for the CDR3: TGTGCCAGCAGCACTTCGACAGGGGAGGACGAAAAACTGTTTTTT.